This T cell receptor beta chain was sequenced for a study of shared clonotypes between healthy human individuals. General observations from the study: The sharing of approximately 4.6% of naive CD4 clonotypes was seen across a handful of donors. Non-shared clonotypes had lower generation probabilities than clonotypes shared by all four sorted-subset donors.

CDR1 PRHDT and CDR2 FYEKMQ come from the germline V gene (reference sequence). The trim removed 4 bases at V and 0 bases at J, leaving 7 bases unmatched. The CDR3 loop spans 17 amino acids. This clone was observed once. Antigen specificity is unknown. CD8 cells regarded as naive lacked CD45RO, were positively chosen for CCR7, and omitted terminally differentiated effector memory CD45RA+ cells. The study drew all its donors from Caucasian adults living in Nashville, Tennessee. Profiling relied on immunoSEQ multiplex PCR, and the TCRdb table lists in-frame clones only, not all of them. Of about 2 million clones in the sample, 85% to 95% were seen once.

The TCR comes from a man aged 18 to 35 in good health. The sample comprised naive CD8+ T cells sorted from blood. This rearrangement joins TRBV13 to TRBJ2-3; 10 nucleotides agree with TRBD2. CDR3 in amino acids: CASSSQSGGESTDTQYF. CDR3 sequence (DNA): TGTGCCAGCAGCTCCCAAAGCGGGGGGGAAAGCACAGATACGCAGTATTTT.